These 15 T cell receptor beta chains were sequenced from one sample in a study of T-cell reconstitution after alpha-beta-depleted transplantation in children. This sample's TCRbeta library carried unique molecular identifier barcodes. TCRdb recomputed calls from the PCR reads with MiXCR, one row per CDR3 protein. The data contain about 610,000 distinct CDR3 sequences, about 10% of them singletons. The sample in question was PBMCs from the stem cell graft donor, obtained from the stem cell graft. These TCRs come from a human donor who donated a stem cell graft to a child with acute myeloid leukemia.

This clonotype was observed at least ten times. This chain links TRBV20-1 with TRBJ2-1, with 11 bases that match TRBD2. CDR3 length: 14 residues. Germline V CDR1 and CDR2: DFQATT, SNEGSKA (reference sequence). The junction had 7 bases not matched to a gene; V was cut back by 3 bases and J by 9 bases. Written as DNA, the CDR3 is TGCAGTGCTAGGGGACTAGCGGTTAAGGTTGAGCAGTTCTTC. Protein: CSARGLAVKVEQFF.

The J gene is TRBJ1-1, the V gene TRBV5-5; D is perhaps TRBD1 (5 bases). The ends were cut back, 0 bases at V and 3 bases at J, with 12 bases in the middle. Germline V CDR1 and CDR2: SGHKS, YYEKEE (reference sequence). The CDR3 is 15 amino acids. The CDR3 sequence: CASSLDRWNYTEAFF. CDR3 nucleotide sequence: TGTGCCAGCAGCTTGGACAGGTGGAACTACACTGAAGCTTTCTTT.

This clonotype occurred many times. The CDR3 region has the DNA TGCGCCAGCAGCACCGGTCAAAAACAGTTCTTC. Translated: CASSTGQKQFF. The J gene is TRBJ2-1, the V gene TRBV5-1; D is undetermined. The germline V and J ends were trimmed by 4 bases and 13 bases, with 12 bases remaining between them. The CDR3 extends over 11 amino acids. Germline assignment: CDR1 SGHRS and CDR2 YFSETQ. The full variable domain, completed using reference TRBV5-1 and TRBJ2-1, is KAGVTQTPRYLIKTRGQQVTLSCSPISGHRSVSWYQQTPGQGLQFLFEYFSETQRNKGNFPGRFSGRQFSNSRSEMNVSTLELGDSALYLCASSTGQKQFFGPGTRLTVL.

CDR3 residues: CASSSQRSNTGELFF. As DNA, the CDR3 is TGTGCCAGCAGTTCGCAGCGATCGAACACCGGGGAGCTGTTTTTT. This chain uses TRBV28 with TRBJ2-2; the D is unclear. Per germline, CDR1 MDHEN and CDR2 SYDVKM. The CDR3 runs to 15 residues. V lost 4 bases to trimming and J lost 0 bases, with 9 bases between them.

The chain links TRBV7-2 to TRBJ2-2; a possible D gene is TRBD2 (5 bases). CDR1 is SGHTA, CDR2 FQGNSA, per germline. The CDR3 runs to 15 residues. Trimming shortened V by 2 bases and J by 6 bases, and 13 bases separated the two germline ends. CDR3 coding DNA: TGTGCCAGCAGCTTACGCGGGCCCACTTCCGGGGAGCTGTTTTTT. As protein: CASSLRGPTSGELFF.

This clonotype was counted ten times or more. The DNA of the CDR3 is TGCGCCAGCAGCTTGTCTTCTCGGGCCCATGAGCAGTTCTTC. This codes for CASSLSSRAHEQFF. The chain links TRBV5-1 to TRBJ2-1; D gene unclear. Trimming took off 1 base at V and 8 bases at J, with 13 bases between the two ends. Germline V gene sequence: CDR1 SGHRS, CDR2 YFSETQ. This CDR3 spans 14 amino acids.

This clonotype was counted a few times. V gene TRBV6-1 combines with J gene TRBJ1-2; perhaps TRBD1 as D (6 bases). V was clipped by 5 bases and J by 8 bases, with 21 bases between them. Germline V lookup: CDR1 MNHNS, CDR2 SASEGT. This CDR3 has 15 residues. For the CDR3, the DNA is TGTGCCAGCAGTCCCCAACGACGGGGGGCCCTGGGCTACACCTTC. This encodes CASSPQRRGALGYTF.

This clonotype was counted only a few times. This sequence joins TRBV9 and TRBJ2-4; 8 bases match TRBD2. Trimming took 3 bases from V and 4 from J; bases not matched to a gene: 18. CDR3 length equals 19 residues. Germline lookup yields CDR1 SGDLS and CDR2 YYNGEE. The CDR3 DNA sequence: TGTGCCAGCAGCGCCGGGACCAAAGCGGGAGAGATGCGGAAAAACATTCAGTACTTC. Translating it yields CASSAGTKAGEMRKNIQYF.

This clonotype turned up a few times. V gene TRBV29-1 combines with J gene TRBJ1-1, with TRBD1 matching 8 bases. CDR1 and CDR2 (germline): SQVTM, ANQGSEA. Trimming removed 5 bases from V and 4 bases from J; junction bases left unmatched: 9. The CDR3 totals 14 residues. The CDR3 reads CSVPATQGATEAFF. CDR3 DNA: TGCAGCGTTCCCGCGACCCAGGGGGCCACTGAAGCTTTCTTT. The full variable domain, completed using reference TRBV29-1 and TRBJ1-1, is SAVISQKPSRDICQRGTSLTIQCQVDSQVTMMFWYRQQPGQSLTLIATANQGSEATYESGFVIDKFPISRPNLTFSTLTVSNMSPEDSSIYLCSVPATQGATEAFFGQGTRLTVV.

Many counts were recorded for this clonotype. For the CDR3, the DNA is TGTGCCATCAGTAGGGACTTCATATCCTACGAGCAGTACTTC. Protein: CAISRDFISYEQYF. J is TRBJ2-7 and V is TRBV10-3; D possibly corresponds to TRBD2 (6 bases). V was pared by 5 bases and J by 1 base, with 12 bases between. Looked up from germline, CDR1 is ENHRY and CDR2 is SYGVKD. This CDR3 contains 14 residues.

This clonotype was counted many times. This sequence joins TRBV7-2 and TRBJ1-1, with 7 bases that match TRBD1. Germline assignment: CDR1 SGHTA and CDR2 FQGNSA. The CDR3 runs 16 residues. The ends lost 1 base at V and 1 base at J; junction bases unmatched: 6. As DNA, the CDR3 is TGTGCCAGCAGCTTAGTGGGGGGACAGTCGAACACTGAAGCTTTCTTT. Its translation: CASSLVGGQSNTEAFF.

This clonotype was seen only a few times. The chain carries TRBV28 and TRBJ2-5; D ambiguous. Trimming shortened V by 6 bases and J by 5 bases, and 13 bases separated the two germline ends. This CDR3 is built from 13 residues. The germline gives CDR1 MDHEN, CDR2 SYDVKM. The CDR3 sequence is CASSRIIPETQYF. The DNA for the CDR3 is TGTGCCAGCAGCCGAATAATTCCGGAGACCCAGTACTTC.

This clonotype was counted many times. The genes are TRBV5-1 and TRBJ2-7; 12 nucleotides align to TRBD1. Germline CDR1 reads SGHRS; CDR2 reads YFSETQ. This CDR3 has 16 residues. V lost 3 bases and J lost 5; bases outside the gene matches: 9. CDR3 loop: CASSYLSGTGGNEQYF. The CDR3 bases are TGCGCCAGCAGCTACCTTTCGGGGACAGGGGGCAACGAGCAGTACTTC.

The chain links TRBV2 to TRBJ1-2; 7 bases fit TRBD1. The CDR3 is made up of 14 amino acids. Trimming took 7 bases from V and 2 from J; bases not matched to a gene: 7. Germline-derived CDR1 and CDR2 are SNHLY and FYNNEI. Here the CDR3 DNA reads TGTGCCAGCATTGACAGGGCAGGGAACTATGGCTACACCTTC. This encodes CASIDRAGNYGYTF.

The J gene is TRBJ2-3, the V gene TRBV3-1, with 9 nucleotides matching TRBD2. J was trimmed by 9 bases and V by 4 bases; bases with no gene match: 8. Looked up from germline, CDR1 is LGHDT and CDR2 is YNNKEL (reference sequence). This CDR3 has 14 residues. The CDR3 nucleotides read TGTGCCAGCAGCCCTAGCGGGGAAGCGGGGACGCAGTATTTT. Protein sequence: CASSPSGEAGTQYF.